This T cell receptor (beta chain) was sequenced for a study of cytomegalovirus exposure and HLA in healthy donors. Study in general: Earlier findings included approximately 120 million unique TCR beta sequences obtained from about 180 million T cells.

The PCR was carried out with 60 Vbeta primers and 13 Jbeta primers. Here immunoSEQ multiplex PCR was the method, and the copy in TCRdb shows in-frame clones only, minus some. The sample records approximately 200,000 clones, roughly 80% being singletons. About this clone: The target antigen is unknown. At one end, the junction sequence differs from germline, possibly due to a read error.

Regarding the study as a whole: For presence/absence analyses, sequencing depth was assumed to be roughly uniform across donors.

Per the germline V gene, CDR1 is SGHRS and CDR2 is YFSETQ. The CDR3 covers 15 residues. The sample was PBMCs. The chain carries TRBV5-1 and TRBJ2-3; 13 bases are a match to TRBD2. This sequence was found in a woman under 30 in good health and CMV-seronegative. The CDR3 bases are TGCGCCAGCAGCTGGACTAGCGGGAGCAAAGATACGCAGTATTTT. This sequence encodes CASSWTSGSKDTQYF.